This T cell receptor beta chain comes out of a study of T cell clonality in common variable immunodeficiency. Study outcomes and limitations: CVID subjects shared fewer TCRbeta clones than healthy controls did. Repertoire-complication correlations in CVID were limited by patient heterogeneity.

The germline V gene encodes CDR1 DFQATT and CDR2 SNEGSKA (reference sequence). This CDR3 region has 14 residues. Each donor provided 5 to 8 ml of heparinized whole blood. Here immunoSEQ multiplex PCR was the method, and the copy in TCRdb shows in-frame clones only, minus some. The sample presents approximately 56,000 clones, none singletons. This clone was seen many times. Antigen: not known. From the germline J gene comes the end of the CDR3, since the read stops 3 residues before it. The sequencing sample was made of peripheral blood mononuclear cells. The chain employs TRBV20-1 and TRBJ2-1, with 7 bases lining up with TRBD2. The sequence derives from a person between 18 and 75 years old in good health. The CDR3 bases that were read are TGCAGCGCCGGGACTATTAACACCTACAATGAG. This encodes CSAGTINTYNE. The entire CDR3 protein is CSAGTINTYNEQFF.